This T cell receptor beta chain was obtained from a study of CD8+CD57+ T cells in acquired aplastic anemia. It was genomic DNA that served as the template for profiling TCR beta VDJ and CDR3. TCRdb processed the reads anew with MiXCR; each CDR3 protein has one entry. This table holds about 200,000 distinct CDR3 sequences, approximately 60% found once. Notes on this clonotype: A junction end diverges from the germline sequence, so it may reflect a read error.

Germline-derived CDR1 and CDR2 are LNHDA and SQIVND (reference sequence). The CDR3 is made up of 13 amino acids. Before being chosen for sequencing, patients had shown CD8+CD57+ cell expansion by flow cytometry. The rearrangement joins TRBV19 to TRBJ2-2; a possible D gene is TRBD2 (5 bases). This sequence was found in a human donor with aplastic anemia. Sequencing used sorted CD4+, CD8+, or CD8+CD57+ T cells (not recorded which) from PBMCs. CDR3 protein: CAIKQTNTGELLF. CDR3 nucleotides: TGTGCCATCAAACAGACGAACACCGGGGAGCTGCTTTTT.